Below are 15 T cell receptor beta chains sequenced from a single sample in a study of technical replicates of blood from several donors. Repertoires were generated with immunoSEQ multiplex PCR, while TCRdb's copy carries only in-frame clones and drops some. Of tens of thousands of clones in the sample, approximately 97% are singletons; the top ten hold just under 0.2%. The sample taken for sequencing was T cells isolated from PBMCs. The receptors were sampled from a human donor in good health.

The rearrangement links TRBV5-5 to TRBJ2-7, with 8 bases that match TRBD2. The CDR3 is 16 residues long. Per germline, CDR1 SGHKS and CDR2 YYEKEE (reference sequence). Trimming took 0 bases from V and 3 from J; bases not matched to a gene: 8. CDR3 DNA: TGTGCCAGCAGCTTGGAGATCGGGAGGGCCAACTACGAGCAGTACTTC. Protein product: CASSLEIGRANYEQYF.

The rearrangement links TRBV6-5 to TRBJ1-1; D ambiguous. V was pared by 6 bases and J by 2 bases, with 10 bases between. From germline, CDR1 is MNHEY and CDR2 SVGAGI. CDR3 size: 13 residues. The CDR3 bases are TGTGCCAGCAGCCCACAGATCAACACTGAAGCTTTCTTT. Residues: CASSPQINTEAFF.

CDR3: CASSLRGNTNYGYTF. CDR3 DNA: TGCGCCAGCAGCCTTAGGGGCAACACTAACTATGGCTACACCTTC. The chain couples TRBV5-1 to TRBJ1-2; perhaps TRBD1 as D (5 bases). The germline V and J ends were trimmed by 4 bases and 0 bases, with 13 bases remaining between them. This CDR3 contains 15 residues. Germline CDR1 is SGHRS and CDR2 is YFSETQ.

This rearrangement joins TRBV27 to TRBJ1-2; no firm D call. This CDR3 contains 16 residues. The germline V gene encodes CDR1 MNHEY and CDR2 SMNVEV (reference sequence). With 5 bases removed from V and 4 bases from J, the gap between germline ends came to 20 bases. DNA for the CDR3: TGTGCCAGCAGTAAACGGGGTTCGGAGAGGGCCTATGGCTACACCTTC. Translating gives CASSKRGSERAYGYTF.

V and J are TRBV5-4 and TRBJ1-1; D perhaps matches TRBD1 (6 bases). The CDR3 is made up of 15 amino acids. CDR1 is SGHNT and CDR2 is YYREEE in the germline V gene (reference sequence). Trimming removed 4 bases from V and 1 base from J, with 14 bases in between. DNA for the CDR3: TGTGCCAGCAGCCTGGAACAGGGACGGAACACTGAAGCTTTCTTT. Translated: CASSLEQGRNTEAFF.

The V and J genes are TRBV28 and TRBJ1-5; TRBD1 agrees at 10 bases. Germline-derived CDR1 and CDR2 are MDHEN and SYDVKM. The CDR3 is 15 amino acids. V lost 6 bases to trimming and J lost 2 bases; unmatched junction nucleotides: 4. The CDR3 protein is CASRQTGGGNQPQHF. CDR3 coding DNA: TGTGCCAGCAGGCAGACAGGGGGCGGCAATCAGCCCCAGCATTTT.

CDR3 sequence reads: CASSFTGTSGSSGANVLTF. The CDR3 DNA sequence: TGCGCCAGCAGCTTCACGGGGACTAGCGGGAGCTCTGGGGCCAACGTCCTGACTTTC. The J gene is TRBJ2-6, the V gene TRBV5-1; 14 nucleotides align to TRBD2. CDR3 length equals 19 residues. Germline V gives CDR1 SGHRS, CDR2 YFSETQ. The J segment lost 0 bases and the V segment lost 2 bases, leaving 4 bases of the junction unmatched.

The rearrangement joins TRBV9 to TRBJ2-3; TRBD2 is a possible D gene (5 bases). V was trimmed by 1 base and J by 4 bases, leaving 10 bases between them. The CDR3 loop spans 14 amino acids. The germline V gene encodes CDR1 SGDLS and CDR2 YYNGEE. DNA for the CDR3: TGTGCCAGCAGCGTAACGGCTAGCCCAGATACGCAGTATTTT. Its translation: CASSVTASPDTQYF.

This chain uses TRBV6-1 with TRBJ1-1, with TRBD1 as a possible D gene (5 bases). This CDR3 region has 15 residues. Looked up from germline, CDR1 is MNHNS and CDR2 is SASEGT. The V end was cut by 7 bases, the J end by 4 bases, with 19 bases between. The CDR3 region has the DNA TGTGCCAGCAAGTCAGGGCACTCGCGTTCCACTGAAGCTTTCTTT. It is translated as CASKSGHSRSTEAFF.

J is TRBJ1-6 and V is TRBV30; maybe TRBD1 (5 bases). CDR1 GTSNPN and CDR2 SVGIG come from the germline V gene (reference sequence). Trimming left V 0 bases short and J 8 bases short, with 11 bases between. The CDR3 loop spans 14 amino acids. The CDR3: CAWSVYRMDSPLHF. In DNA form, the CDR3 reads TGTGCCTGGAGTGTATACAGGATGGATTCACCCCTCCACTTT.

A word on this clone: Sequence at one end of the junction differs from germline and may be a read error. The chain couples TRBV7-9 to TRBJ1-2; D is ambiguous. The germline CDR1 and CDR2 sequences are SEHNR and FQNEAQ (reference sequence). The CDR3 has 11 amino acids. For the CDR3, the DNA is TGTGCCAGCAGCTTAGAGAGGATCTTACATTTC. As protein: CASSLERILHF.

The V and J genes are TRBV6-5 and TRBJ2-1, with D possibly matching TRBD2 (7 bases). The CDR3 has 15 amino acids. Trimming shortened V by 6 bases and J by 4 bases, and 16 bases separated the two germline ends. Germline V gene lookup returns CDR1 MNHEY and CDR2 SVGAGI. The CDR3 DNA follows: TGTGCCAGCAGCCAGCCGGGGGGCGTTTACAATGAGCAGTTCTTC. This encodes CASSQPGGVYNEQFF.

The CDR3 loop reads CASSLEGHQFF. CDR3 nucleotide sequence: TGTGCCAGCAGCTTAGAGGGACACCAGTTCTTC. The rearrangement joins TRBV7-8 to TRBJ2-1, with a possible D match to TRBD1 (6 bases). Trimming removed 1 base from V and 13 bases from J, with 8 bases in between. The germline V gene encodes CDR1 SGHVS and CDR2 FQNEAQ. The CDR3 spans 11 residues.

CDR3 loop: CASSQGYRDEGGYTF. The CDR3 region has the DNA TGCGCCAGCAGCCAAGGATACAGGGACGAAGGTGGCTACACCTTC. The rearrangement links TRBV4-1 to TRBJ1-2; weak D call: TRBD1 (6 bases). Deletions cut 1 base from V and 7 bases from J, with 16 bases between. This CDR3 spans 15 amino acids. Germline V gives CDR1 MGHRA, CDR2 YSYEKL.

The CDR3 DNA reads TGTGCCAGCAGTTCCCTCCCGACAGGGACTTATGGCTACACCTTC. This codes for CASSSLPTGTYGYTF. The rearrangement links TRBV27 to TRBJ1-2; TRBD1 matches at 7 bases. Per germline, CDR1 MNHEY and CDR2 SMNVEV (reference sequence). The CDR3 contains 15 residues. Trimming cost V 4 bases and J 5 bases; bases outside gene matches: 10.